These T cell receptor beta chains were read from a single sample in a study of T-cell reconstitution after alpha-beta-depleted transplantation in children. Each CDR3 protein is one row after TCRdb ran MiXCR on the PCR reads. The sample yields around 440,000 distinct CDR3 sequences, over 9.5% seen once. The specimen was PBMCs, collected before TCRalphabeta/CD19-depleted stem cell transplant. Receptors were obtained from a child under 10 years old with inherited bone marrow failure, due to receive a stem cell transplant. CDR3s include the opening cysteine and the closing phenylalanine or tryptophan. The D gene is left open where the match is weak. Clone size is stated in some rows and not others, as once, few, many or a class when expanded.

cdr3_nt cdr3_aa clone_size j_call v_call d_call
TGCAGTGCTAATGCAGACAATGAGCAGTTCTTC CSANADNEQFF many TRBJ2-1 TRBV20-1 NA
TGCAGTGCTAGTAGACCTAAAACCGGGGAGCTGTTTTTT CSASRPKTGELFF few TRBJ2-2 TRBV20-1 NA
TGTGCCAGCAGCAGACATCTCTGGGGGCCGGCCAAAAACATTCAGTACTTC CASSRHLWGPAKNIQYF NA TRBJ2-4 TRBV7-4 NA
TGTGCCTGGAGTGGCGGGAGGGCCGCGCAGTATTTT CAWSGGRAAQYF NA TRBJ2-3 TRBV30 TRBD2
TGTGCCAGCAGCTTAAATGGACAGGGGGGCTACGAGCAGTACTTC CASSLNGQGGYEQYF NA TRBJ2-7 TRBV7-2 TRBD1
TGTGCCAGCGCCGAGGGAGGGTTGATTAATTCACCCCTCCACTTT CASAEGGLINSPLHF many TRBJ1-6 TRBV28 NA
TGCGCCAGCAGCTTGACTGGACAGGGGGCTCGCAATCAGCCCCAGCATTTT CASSLTGQGARNQPQHF many TRBJ1-5 TRBV5-1 TRBD1
TGTGCCACCAGCAGAGTTAGCGTGTACAATGAGCAGTTCTTC CATSRVSVYNEQFF NA TRBJ2-1 TRBV15 NA
TGTGCCAGCAGCTCTGGGAAAGGGTTCTCCTACGAGCAGTACTTC CASSSGKGFSYEQYF few TRBJ2-7 TRBV11-2 NA
TGTGCCAGCTCACCTAACGGACTCTCCTACGAGCAGTACTTC CASSPNGLSYEQYF NA TRBJ2-7 TRBV18 NA